Below, one T cell receptor (beta chain) is given with its context. The data belong to a study of T cell responses to AZD1222 COVID-19 vaccine. This CDR3 is built from 16 residues. Unmatched junction bases numbered 8, after V lost 4 bases and J lost 1 base. From germline, CDR1 is SGHRS and CDR2 YFSETQ. The repertoire was sequenced with immunoSEQ multiplex PCR; TCRdb's copy has only in-frame clones and lacks some. The sample includes some 39,000 clones, about 92% of them seen just once. The rearrangement links TRBV5-1 to TRBJ1-1; 9 positions agree with TRBD1. The sample was peripheral blood, taken 28 days after the second AZD1222 dose. This sequence originates from an adult who received the AZD1222 COVID-19 vaccine. The CDR3 reads CASSGDRAVGNTEAFF. CDR3 DNA: TGCGCCAGCAGCGGGGACAGGGCGGTCGGGAACACTGAAGCTTTCTTT.